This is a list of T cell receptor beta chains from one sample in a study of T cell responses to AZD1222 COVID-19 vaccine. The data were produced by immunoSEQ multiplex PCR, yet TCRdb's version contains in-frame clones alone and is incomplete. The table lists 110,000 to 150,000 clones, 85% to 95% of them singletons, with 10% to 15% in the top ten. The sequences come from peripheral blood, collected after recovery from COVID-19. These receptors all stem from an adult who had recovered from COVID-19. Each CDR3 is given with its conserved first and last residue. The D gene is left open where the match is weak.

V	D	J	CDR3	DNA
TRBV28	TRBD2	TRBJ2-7	CASRSPGLAGGRVFEQYF	TGTGCCAGCAGATCGCCGGGACTAGCGGGAGGCCGCGTTTTCGAGCAGTACTTC
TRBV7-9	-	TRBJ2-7	CASSSAGREYEQYF	TGTGCCAGCAGCTCGGCCGGCAGGGAATACGAGCAGTACTTC
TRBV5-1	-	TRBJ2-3	CASSWASRTSTDTQYF	TGCGCCAGCAGCTGGGCTAGCAGAACTAGCACAGATACGCAGTATTTT
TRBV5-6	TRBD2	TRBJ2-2	CASTSHQGAGTGELFF	TGTGCCAGCACCTCCCATCAGGGAGCGGGGACCGGGGAGCTGTTTTTT
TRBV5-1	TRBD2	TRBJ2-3	CASSLVAGGPEVTDTQYF	TGCGCCAGCAGCTTGGTAGCGGGAGGGCCAGAGGTGACAGATACGCAGTATTTT
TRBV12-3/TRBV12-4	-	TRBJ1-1	CASSRGPNTEAFF	TGTGCCAGCAGCCGCGGGCCGAACACTGAAGCTTTCTTT
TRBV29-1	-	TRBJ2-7	CSVFDYEQYF	TGCAGCGTTTTCGATTACGAGCAGTACTTC
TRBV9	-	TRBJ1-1	CASSAEDWLNTEAFF	TGTGCCAGCAGCGCCGAGGATTGGCTGAACACTGAAGCTTTCTTT
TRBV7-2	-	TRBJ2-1	CASSLSRGQGQFF	TGTGCCAGCAGCCTAAGTAGAGGGCAGGGGCAGTTCTTC
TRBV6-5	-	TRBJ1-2	CASSYSHRTLKGYTF	TGTGCCAGCAGTTACTCGCATAGGACCCTTAAAGGCTACACCTTC
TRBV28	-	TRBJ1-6	CASSSGVGGAPLHF	TGTGCCAGCAGTTCGGGAGTTGGGGGGGCACCCCTCCACTTT
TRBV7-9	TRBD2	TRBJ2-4	CASSYPGLAENIQYF	TGTGCCAGCAGTTATCCGGGACTAGCGGAAAACATTCAGTACTTC
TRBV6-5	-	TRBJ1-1	CASRIATGANTEAFF	TGTGCCAGCAGAATCGCCACAGGAGCGAACACTGAAGCTTTCTTT
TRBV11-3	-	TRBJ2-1	CASSEGLPYNEQFF	TGTGCCAGCAGCGAGGGACTTCCCTACAATGAGCAGTTCTTC
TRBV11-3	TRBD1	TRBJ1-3	CASSSGGSGNTIYF	TGTGCCAGCAGCTCAGGGGGCTCTGGAAACACCATATATTTT
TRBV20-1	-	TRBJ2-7	CSAMMSYEQYF	TGCAGTGCTATGATGTCTTACGAGCAGTACTTC
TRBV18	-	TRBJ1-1	CASSTLGGEMNTEAFF	TGTGCCAGCTCGACCCTTGGGGGGGAGATGAACACTGAAGCTTTCTTT
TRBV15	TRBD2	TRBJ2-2	CATSRDRYSGSVSGELFF	TGTGCCACCAGCAGAGACCGATATAGCGGGAGCGTCTCCGGGGAGCTGTTTTTT
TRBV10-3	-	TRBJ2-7	CAIETSSYEQYF	TGTGCCATAGAGACTTCTTCCTACGAGCAGTACTTC
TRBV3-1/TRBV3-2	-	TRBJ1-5	CASSQDAGQRNQPQHF	TGTGCCAGCAGCCAAGACGCCGGACAGCGCAATCAGCCCCAGCATTTT
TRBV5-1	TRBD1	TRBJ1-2	CASSTGQQNYGYTF	TGCGCCAGCAGCACGGGACAGCAAAACTATGGCTACACCTTC
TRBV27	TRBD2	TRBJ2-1	CASSELAVVRNEQFF	TGTGCCAGCAGTGAGCTAGCGGTTGTCCGCAATGAGCAGTTCTTC
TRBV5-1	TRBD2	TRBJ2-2	CASLWTSLFAGELFF	TGCGCCAGTCTCTGGACTAGCCTCTTCGCCGGGGAGCTGTTTTTT
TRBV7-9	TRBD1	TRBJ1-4	CASRDRDEKLFF	TGTGCCAGCCGGGACAGGGATGAAAAACTGTTTTTT
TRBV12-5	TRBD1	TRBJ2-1	CASGFQTGAMSYNEQFF	TGTGCTAGTGGTTTCCAGACAGGGGCGATGTCCTACAATGAGCAGTTCTTC
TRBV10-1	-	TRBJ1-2	CASSESRTTSPYGYTF	TGCGCCAGCAGTGAGTCTAGGACTACCTCTCCCTATGGCTACACCTTC
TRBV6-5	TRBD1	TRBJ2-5	CASRGGQGARETQYF	TGTGCCAGCAGGGGCGGACAGGGGGCGCGAGAGACCCAGTACTTC
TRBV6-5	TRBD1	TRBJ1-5	CASSIPGQGWQPQHF	TGTGCCAGCAGCATTCCGGGACAGGGATGGCAGCCCCAGCATTTT
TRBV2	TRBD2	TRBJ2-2	CASISGTRGPGELFF	TGTGCCAGCATCTCCGGGACTAGGGGCCCCGGGGAGCTGTTTTTT
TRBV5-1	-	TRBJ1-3	CASSRGGDSGNTIYF	TGCGCCAGCAGCCGAGGGGGTGACTCTGGAAACACCATATATTTT
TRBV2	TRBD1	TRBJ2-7	CASLGTAYEQYF	TGTGCCAGCCTTGGGACAGCCTACGAGCAGTACTTC
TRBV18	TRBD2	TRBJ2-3	CASSLGPGSGADTQYF	TGTGCCAGCTCGCTGGGCCCCGGGAGCGGGGCAGATACGCAGTATTTT
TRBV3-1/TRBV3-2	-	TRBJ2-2	CASSQWGGTNTGELFF	TGTGCCAGCAGCCAATGGGGCGGGACTAACACCGGGGAGCTGTTTTTT
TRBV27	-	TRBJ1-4	CASSFQGRGEKLFF	TGTGCCAGCAGTTTCCAGGGGAGAGGTGAAAAACTGTTTTTT
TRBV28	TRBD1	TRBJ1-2	CASSPNRGRNGYTF	TGTGCCAGCAGTCCCAACAGGGGGCGGAATGGCTACACCTTC
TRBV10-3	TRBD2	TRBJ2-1	CATRGTSVLNEQFF	TGTGCCACCCGGGGGACTAGCGTACTCAATGAGCAGTTCTTC
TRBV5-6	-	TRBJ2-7	CASSLARAYEQYF	TGTGCCAGCAGCTTGGCGCGAGCCTACGAGCAGTACTTC